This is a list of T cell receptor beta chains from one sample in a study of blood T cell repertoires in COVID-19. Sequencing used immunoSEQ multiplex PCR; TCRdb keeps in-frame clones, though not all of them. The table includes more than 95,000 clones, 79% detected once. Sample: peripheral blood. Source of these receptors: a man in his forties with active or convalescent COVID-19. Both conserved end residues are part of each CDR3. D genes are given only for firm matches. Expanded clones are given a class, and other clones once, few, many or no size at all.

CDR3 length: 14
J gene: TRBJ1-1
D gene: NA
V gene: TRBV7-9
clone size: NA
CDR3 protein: CASSRQGMNTEAFF
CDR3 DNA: TGTGCCAGCAGCCGGCAGGGGATGAACACTGAAGCTTTCTTT

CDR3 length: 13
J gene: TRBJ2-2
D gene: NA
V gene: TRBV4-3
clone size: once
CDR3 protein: CASSQEAGGGLFF
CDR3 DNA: TGCGCCAGCAGCCAAGAGGCCGGGGGAGGGCTGTTTTTT

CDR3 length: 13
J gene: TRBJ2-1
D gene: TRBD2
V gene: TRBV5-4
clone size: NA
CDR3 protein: CASSSGTSDEQFF
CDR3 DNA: TGTGCCAGCAGCTCCGGGACTAGCGATGAGCAGTTCTTC

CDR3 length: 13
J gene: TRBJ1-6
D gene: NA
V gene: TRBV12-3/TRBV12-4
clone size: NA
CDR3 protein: CASSLQSNSPLHF
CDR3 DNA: TGTGCCAGCAGTTTACAATCTAATTCACCCCTCCACTTT

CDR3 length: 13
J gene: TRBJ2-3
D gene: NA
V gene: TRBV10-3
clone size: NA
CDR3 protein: CATHLSSTDTQYF
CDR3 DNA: TGTGCCACACACCTTTCTAGCACAGATACGCAGTATTTT

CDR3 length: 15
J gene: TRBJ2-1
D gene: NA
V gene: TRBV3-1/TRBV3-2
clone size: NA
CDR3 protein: CASSLGGPSYNEQFF
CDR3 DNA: TGTGCCAGCAGCCTGGGGGGGCCCTCCTACAATGAGCAGTTCTTC

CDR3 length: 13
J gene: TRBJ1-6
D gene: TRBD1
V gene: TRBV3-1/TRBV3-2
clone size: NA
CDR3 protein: CASSSRQGSPLHF
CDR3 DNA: TGTGCCAGCAGCTCCCGACAGGGCTCACCCCTCCACTTT

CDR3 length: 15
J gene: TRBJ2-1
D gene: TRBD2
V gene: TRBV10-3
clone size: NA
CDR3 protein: CAIGSGVSSYNEQFF
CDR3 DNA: TGTGCCATCGGTAGCGGGGTTTCCTCCTACAATGAGCAGTTCTTC

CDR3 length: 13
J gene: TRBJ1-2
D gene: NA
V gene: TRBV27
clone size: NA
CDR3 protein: CASSPSPGHGYTF
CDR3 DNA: TGTGCCAGCAGTCCGTCGCCAGGGCATGGCTACACCTTC

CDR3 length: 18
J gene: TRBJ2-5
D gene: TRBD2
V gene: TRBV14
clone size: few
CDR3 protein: CASSRSGTSGRIFETQYF
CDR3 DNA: TGTGCCAGCAGCCGCTCCGGGACTAGCGGGAGAATCTTCGAGACCCAGTACTTC

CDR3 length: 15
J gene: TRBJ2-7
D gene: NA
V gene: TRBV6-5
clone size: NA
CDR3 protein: CASSYSFGEFYEQYF
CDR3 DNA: TGTGCCAGCAGTTACTCCTTCGGGGAGTTCTACGAGCAGTACTTC

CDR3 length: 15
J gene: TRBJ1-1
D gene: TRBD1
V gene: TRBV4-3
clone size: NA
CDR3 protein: CASSQSPGTDAKAFF
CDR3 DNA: TGCGCCAGCAGCCAATCACCCGGGACAGACGCGAAAGCTTTCTTT

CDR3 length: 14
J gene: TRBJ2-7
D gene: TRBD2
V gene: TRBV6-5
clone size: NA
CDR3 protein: CASMGAGGTYEQYF
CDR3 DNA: TGTGCCAGCATGGGGGCGGGAGGGACTTACGAGCAGTACTTC

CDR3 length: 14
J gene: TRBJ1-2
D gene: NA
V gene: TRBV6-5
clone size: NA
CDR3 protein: CASSSPGRAGGYTF
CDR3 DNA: TGTGCCAGCAGTTCTCCCGGTCGGGCGGGCGGCTACACCTTC

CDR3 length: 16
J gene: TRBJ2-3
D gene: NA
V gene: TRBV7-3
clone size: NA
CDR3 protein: CASSSDPVSSRGSQYF
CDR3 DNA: TGTGCCAGCAGCTCAGACCCCGTGAGCTCACGAGGGTCGCAGTATTTT

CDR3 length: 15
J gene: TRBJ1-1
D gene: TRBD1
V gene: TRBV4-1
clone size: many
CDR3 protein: CASSHPGQGATEAFF
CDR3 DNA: TGCGCCAGCAGCCACCCGGGACAGGGTGCCACTGAAGCTTTCTTT

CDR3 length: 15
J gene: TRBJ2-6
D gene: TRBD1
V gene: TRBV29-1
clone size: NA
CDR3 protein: CSVGTGTGVAEVLTF
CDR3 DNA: TGCAGCGTTGGTACCGGGACAGGTGTCGCGGAGGTCCTGACTTTC

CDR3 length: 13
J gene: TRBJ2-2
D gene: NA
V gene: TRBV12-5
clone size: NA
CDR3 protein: CASGTVNTGELFF
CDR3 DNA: TGTGCTAGTGGGACAGTGAACACCGGGGAGCTGTTTTTT

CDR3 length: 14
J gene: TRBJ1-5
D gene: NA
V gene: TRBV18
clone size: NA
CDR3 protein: CASSDTQGNQPQHF
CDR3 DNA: TGTGCCAGCTCAGATACTCAGGGTAACCAGCCCCAGCATTTT

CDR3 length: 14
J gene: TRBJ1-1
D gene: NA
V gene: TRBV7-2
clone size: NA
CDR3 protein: CASSLGGRASSAFF
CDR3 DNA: TGTGCCAGCAGCTTAGGCGGCAGGGCTTCATCAGCTTTCTTT